This T cell receptor (beta chain) was profiled in a study of graft-versus-host responses after intestinal transplantation. In the study overall: Induction with anti-thymocyte globulin, then tacrolimus and steroids for about 3 years, was given to all recipients. Study findings and constraints: Some GvH clones appeared in ileal mucosa or blood before recipient bone marrow. Levels of circulating GvH clones at their peak were associated with early post-transplant HvG declines.

To release intraepithelial and lamina propria lymphocytes, the graft tissue was processed. V dropped 9 bases and J dropped 7; count of bases not matched to a gene: 9. CDR3 size: 14 residues. Germline CDR1 LNHDA, CDR2 SQIVND (reference sequence). This table comes from immunoSEQ multiplex PCR, and its TCRdb copy is limited to in-frame clones, with some not included. In the table there are 12,000 to 15,000 clones, around 77% of which are singletons. In the case of this clone: What it binds is unknown.

This sequence originates from a human patient who received an intestinal transplant, so some T cells may come from the graft donor. Sample: ileum tissue, taken 27 days after intestinal transplant. The chain links TRBV19 to TRBJ1-6; 7 nucleotides line up with TRBD1. CDR3 DNA: TGTGCCAGCAGCTTTGGACAGGCGAATTCACCCCTCCACTTT. Amino acids: CASSFGQANSPLHF.